The T cell receptor (beta chain) under discussion was sequenced for a study of blood T cell repertoires in COVID-19. After removal of 5 bases from V and 0 bases from J, the junction contained 7 bases not matched to a gene. Germline-derived CDR1 and CDR2 are MNHEY and SMNVEV (reference sequence). This CDR3 spans 15 amino acids. Authors' processing steps: Amplification from reference gene primers served as the basis for estimated nucleated cell counts. Assay: immunoSEQ multiplex PCR; the TCRdb copy retains only in-frame clones and omits some. V and J calls plus clone size are reproduced from that table; the DNA served to infer D and trimming. The sample lists 70,000 or so clones; roughly 90% were seen once.

The sequencing sample was made of peripheral blood. The source is a man aged 25-40 years with acute or convalescent COVID-19. This rearrangement joins TRBV27 to TRBJ2-7; TRBD1 matches 7 bases. In nucleotides, the CDR3 is TGTGCCAGCAGTCAGCAGGGGGACGTCTCCTACGAGCAGTACGTC. Protein: CASSQQGDVSYEQYV.